This passage covers 20 T cell receptor beta chains from one sample sequenced in a study of blood T cells in healthy people across ages. Primers used in a second PCR of roughly 7 to 12 cycles were a sample-barcoded 5' primer and a J-beta primer mix. TCRdb analysed the 5' RACE reads with MiXCR anew, one entry per CDR3 protein. The sample has 650,000 to 1,000,000 distinct CDR3 sequences; under 40% are singletons. The sequencing sample was made of blood. These receptors were taken from a man younger than 30 in good health.

Only a few counts were recorded for this clonotype. V is TRBV10-2 and J is TRBJ2-1, with 8 bases identical to TRBD2. Losses at the gene ends were 4 bases for V and 7 bases for J; bases not matched to a gene: 6. CDR3 length: 14 amino acids. The V gene's germline CDR1 is WSHSY and CDR2 SAAADI. The CDR3: CASSGGTRVNEQFF. CDR3 bases: TGCGCCAGCAGTGGAGGGACTAGGGTGAATGAGCAGTTCTTC.

The sample holds a few counts of this clonotype. This chain joins TRBV13 and TRBJ2-5, with no clear D. The J call could be wrong; TRBJ2-1 is a better fit for the DNA end. Germline values: CDR1 PRHDT, CDR2 FYEKMQ (reference sequence). This CDR3 is 11 amino acids long. CDR3 nucleotide sequence: TGTGCCACCTCGTACCAAGAGACCCAGTTCTTC. Translating it yields CATSYQETQFF.

This clonotype came up many times. CDR3: CASSLEGTNEQFF. The CDR3 DNA reads as TGTGCCAGCAGCTTAGAGGGGACCAATGAGCAGTTCTTC. This sequence joins TRBV7-2 and TRBJ2-1; D is perhaps TRBD1 or TRBD2 (5 bases each). There are 13 residues in the CDR3. The germline CDR1 and CDR2 sequences are SGHTA and FQGNSA. Trimming cost V 1 base and J 6 bases, with 7 bases left between them.

This clonotype has a handful of counts. The rearrangement joins TRBV7-2 to TRBJ1-1, with D possibly matching TRBD1 (6 bases). The V gene lost 5 bases and the J gene lost 3 bases, with 13 bases spanning the gap. This CDR3 is built from 14 residues. Germline V gene lookup returns CDR1 SGHTA and CDR2 FQGNSA. CDR3 amino acids: CASSRPGHYTEAFF. For the CDR3, the DNA is TGTGCCAGCAGCCGACCGGGACACTACACTGAAGCTTTCTTT.

V and J are TRBV5-1 and TRBJ1-2; weak D call: TRBD1 (5 bases). The CDR3 contains 15 residues. Trimming stripped 4 bases from V and 1 base from J, with 14 bases between. CDR1 is SGHRS, CDR2 YFSETQ, per germline. CDR3 in amino acids: CASSPSGQDNYGYTF. CDR3 coding DNA: TGCGCCAGCAGCCCGTCCGGACAAGATAACTATGGCTACACCTTC.

This clonotype came up a few times. The rearrangement uses TRBV27 and TRBJ2-5, with 9 nucleotides matching TRBD1. Germline-derived CDR1 and CDR2 are MNHEY and SMNVEV (reference sequence). The trim removed 5 bases at V and 2 bases at J, leaving 9 bases unmatched. The CDR3 is 16 amino acids. CDR3 DNA sequence: TGTGCCAGCAGTCCCACTTGGACAGGGGCGCAAGAGACCCAGTACTTC. Translating gives CASSPTWTGAQETQYF.

The chain carries TRBV12-3 or TRBV12-4 and TRBJ2-6; unclear D gene. Trimming shortened V by 3 bases and J by 4 bases, and 7 bases separated the two germline ends. The CDR3 runs to 14 residues. CDR3 bases: TGTGCCAGCAGTTTTCAGTCCGGGGCCAACGTCCTGACTTTC. This sequence encodes CASSFQSGANVLTF.

This sequence joins TRBV7-9 and TRBJ1-4; D is unclear. Trimming stripped 1 base from V and 8 bases from J, with 11 bases between. The germline CDR1 and CDR2 sequences are SEHNR and FQNEAQ (reference sequence). CDR3 length equals 14 residues. CDR3 nucleotides: TGTGCCAGCAGCTTAGACAGCCTCGGGGAAAAACTGTTTTTT. Amino acids: CASSLDSLGEKLFF.

This clonotype appeared many times. The V gene is TRBV10-2, the J gene TRBJ1-1, with a possible D match to TRBD1 (6 bases). Germline V gene data show CDR1 as WSHSY and CDR2 as SAAADI. The CDR3 extends over 13 amino acids. Trimming stripped 11 bases from V and 5 bases from J, with 18 bases between. The CDR3 sequence: CACGGGARTEAFF. The CDR3 nucleotides are TGCGCCTGTGGTGGGGGGGCAAGAACTGAAGCTTTCTTT.

The sample holds a few counts of this clonotype. The genes are TRBV9 and TRBJ1-2; 7 bases match TRBD1. Germline V gene data show CDR1 as SGDLS and CDR2 as YYNGEE. This CDR3 contains 13 residues. Losses at the gene ends were 4 bases for V and 8 bases for J; bases not matched to a gene: 8. The CDR3 DNA follows: TGTGCCAGCAGCCAGACAGGGACCATGGGCTACACCTTC. Translation: CASSQTGTMGYTF.

The chain uses TRBV7-2 and TRBJ1-5; tentatively, D is TRBD1 (5 bases). This CDR3 is 17 amino acids long. From germline, CDR1 is SGHTA and CDR2 FQGNSA. Trimming took off 1 base at V and 4 bases at J, with 17 bases between the two ends. This CDR3 reads CASSLEGSGHRNQPQHF. The CDR3 DNA follows: TGTGCCAGCAGCTTAGAGGGTTCCGGACACCGGAATCAGCCCCAGCATTTT. Together with reference TRBV7-2 and TRBJ1-5, the CDR3 gives the full variable domain: GAGVSQSPSNKVTEKGKDVELRCDPISGHTALYWYRQSLGQGLEFLIYFQGNSAPDKSGLPSDRFSAERTGGSVSTLTIQRTQQEDSAVYLCASSLEGSGHRNQPQHFGDGTRLSIL.

The chain recombines TRBV6-2 or TRBV6-3 with TRBJ2-5, with no clear D. The V end was cut by 7 bases, the J end by 1 base, with 10 bases between. Germline lookup yields CDR1 MNHEY and CDR2 SVGEGT. The CDR3 sequence is 13 residues long. The CDR3 spells CASTDFLQETQYF. The CDR3 nucleotides are TGTGCCAGCACTGACTTCCTCCAAGAGACCCAGTACTTC.

The chain combines TRBV20-1 with TRBJ2-4; D might be TRBD1 (6 bases). The CDR3 has 14 amino acids. Looked up from germline, CDR1 is DFQATT and CDR2 is SNEGSKA (reference sequence). With 0 bases removed from V and 14 bases from J, the gap between germline ends came to 20 bases. Here the CDR3 reads CSARDSRGPSDEYF. The CDR3 DNA follows: TGCAGTGCTAGAGATAGCAGGGGCCCTTCTGATGAGTACTTC.

The chain links TRBV4-2 to TRBJ2-5; TRBD2 matches at 7 bases. With V trimmed by 4 bases and J by 11 bases, 19 bases remained unmatched. The germline V gene encodes CDR1 LGHNA and CDR2 YNFKEQ. The CDR3 runs 16 residues. The CDR3: CASSPEVGLETDEQYF. The CDR3 coding sequence is TGTGCCAGCAGCCCTGAAGTCGGACTAGAGACGGATGAGCAGTACTTC.

This clonotype was found a few times. V and J are TRBV20-1 and TRBJ2-5, with D perhaps TRBD1 or TRBD2 (5 bases each). The V gene lost 2 bases and the J gene lost 11 bases, with 15 bases spanning the gap. The CDR3 has 12 residues. Per the germline V gene, CDR1 is DFQATT and CDR2 is SNEGSKA (reference sequence). The DNA of the CDR3 is TGCAGTGCTAGATCCGGTGGGGGTGAGCAGTACTTC. Protein product: CSARSGGGEQYF.

CDR3 in DNA: TGTGCCAGCAGCGACAGCCGGACTAGCGGGTCCTACGAGCAGTACTTC. Translated, it gives CASSDSRTSGSYEQYF. The gene calls are TRBV2 and TRBJ2-4; 11 bases line up with TRBD2. The assigned J gene may be wrong: the sequence end matches TRBJ2-7 better. The CDR3 runs to 16 residues. Germline V gene sequence: CDR1 SNHLY, CDR2 FYNNEI.

This clonotype was counted only a few times. The V and J genes are TRBV20-1 and TRBJ2-3, with D possibly being TRBD2 (6 bases). V was cut by 0 bases and J by 1 base, with 11 bases left in between. Germline values: CDR1 DFQATT, CDR2 SNEGSKA (reference sequence). This CDR3 spans 15 amino acids. The CDR3: CSARDLASGTDTQYF. In DNA, the CDR3 is TGCAGTGCTAGAGATTTAGCTAGCGGCACAGATACGCAGTATTTT.

The V gene is TRBV6-1, the J gene TRBJ2-1; D possibly corresponds to TRBD2 (5 bases). Trimming left V 5 bases short and J 13 bases short, with 18 bases between. This CDR3 has 13 amino acids. CDR1 and CDR2 from the germline V gene are MNHNS and SASEGT. The DNA of the CDR3 is TGTGCCAGCAGTTCCCGAACAAGGGAGACCCAGTTCTTC. This sequence encodes CASSSRTRETQFF.

This clonotype has only a few counts. The chain carries TRBV4-1 and TRBJ1-2; unclear D gene. The CDR3 is 15 residues long. Germline V lookup: CDR1 MGHRA, CDR2 YSYEKL. V was shortened by 0 bases and J by 4 bases, with 12 bases between the two germline ends. The CDR3 region is CASSQEEGQFYGYTF. DNA of the CDR3: TGCGCCAGCAGCCAAGAAGAAGGGCAGTTCTATGGCTACACCTTC.

The chain recombines TRBV20-1 with TRBJ2-2; 8 nucleotides agree with TRBD2. This CDR3 contains 16 residues. From germline, CDR1 is DFQATT and CDR2 SNEGSKA (reference sequence). The V and J ends lost 3 bases and 1 base, in that order; junction bases with no gene match: 7. CDR3 in amino acids: CSASESGGKNTGELFF. For the CDR3, the DNA is TGCAGTGCTAGCGAAAGCGGGGGCAAGAACACCGGGGAGCTGTTTTTT.